This T cell receptor (beta chain) emerged from a study of blood T cell repertoires in COVID-19. For the study at large: Samples representing acute and convalescent COVID-19 were sourced from the United States, Italy and Spain. Nucleic acid was either cDNA or gDNA, and it came from T cells, B-cell-depleted T cells, or PBMCs.

The length of the CDR3 is 11 residues. Trimming stripped 8 bases from V and 0 bases from J, with 4 bases between. Germline loops: CDR1 LGHDT, CDR2 YNNKEL (reference sequence). As processed by the authors: Reference gene primers were amplified, and this amplification served to estimate nucleated cell counts. Clones were read by immunoSEQ multiplex PCR, and TCRdb kept only the in-frame ones, dropping some. V and J calls and clone size are as listed in that table; D and trimming were resolved from the DNA. This sample has some 670,000 clones, with about nine tenths found just once. This clonotype originated in a woman in her late teens or twenties with acute or convalescent COVID-19. What was sequenced was peripheral blood. The chain is built from TRBV3-1 (or the pseudogene TRBV3-2) and TRBJ2-5; unclear D gene. This chain's CDR3 is CASRDQETQYF. The CDR3, as DNA: TGTGCCAGCCGGGACCAAGAGACCCAGTACTTC.